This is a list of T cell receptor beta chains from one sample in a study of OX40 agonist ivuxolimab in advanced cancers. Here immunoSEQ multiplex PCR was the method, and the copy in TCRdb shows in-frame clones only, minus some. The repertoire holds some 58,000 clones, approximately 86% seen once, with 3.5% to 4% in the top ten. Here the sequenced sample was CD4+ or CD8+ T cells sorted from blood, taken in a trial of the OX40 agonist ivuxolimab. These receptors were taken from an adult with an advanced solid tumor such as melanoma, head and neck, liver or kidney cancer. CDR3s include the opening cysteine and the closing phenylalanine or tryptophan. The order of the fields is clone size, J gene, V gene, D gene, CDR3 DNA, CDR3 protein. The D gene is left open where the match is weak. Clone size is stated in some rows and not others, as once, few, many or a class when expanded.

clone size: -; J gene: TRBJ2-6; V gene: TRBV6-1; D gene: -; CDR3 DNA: TGTGCCAGCAGTGCTGGGGCCAACGTCCTGACTTTC; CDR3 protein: CASSAGANVLTF
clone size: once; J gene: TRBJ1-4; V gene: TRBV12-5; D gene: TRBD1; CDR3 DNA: TGTGCTAGTGGTTCGGGGGACAGCCTTAATGAAAAACTGTTTTTT; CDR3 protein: CASGSGDSLNEKLFF
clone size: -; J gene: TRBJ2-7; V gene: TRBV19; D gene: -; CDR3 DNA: TGTGCCAGTTCGCTGGACGGCTACGAGCAGTACTTC; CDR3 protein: CASSLDGYEQYF
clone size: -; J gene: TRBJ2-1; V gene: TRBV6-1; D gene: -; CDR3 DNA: TGTGCCAGCAGTGTGTGGGGTGAGCAGTTCTTC; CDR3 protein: CASSVWGEQFF
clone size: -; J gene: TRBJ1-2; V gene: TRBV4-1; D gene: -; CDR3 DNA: TGCGCCAGCAGCCAGGTCGATATGGGCTTCACTAACTATGGCTACACCTTC; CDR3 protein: CASSQVDMGFTNYGYTF
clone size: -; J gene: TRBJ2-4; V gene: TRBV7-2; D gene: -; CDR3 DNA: TGTGCCAGCACCCCCCAAGACGGGAGAAACATTCAGTACTTC; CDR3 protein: CASTPQDGRNIQYF
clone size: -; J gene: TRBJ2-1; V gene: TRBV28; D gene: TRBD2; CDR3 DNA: TGTGCCAGCAGGGCAGCGGGGGAGCAGTTCTTC; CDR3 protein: CASRAAGEQFF
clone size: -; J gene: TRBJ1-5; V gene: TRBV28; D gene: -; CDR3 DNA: TGTGCCAGCAGTAACGGGGTGCCCATGCAGCCCCAGCATTTT; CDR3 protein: CASSNGVPMQPQHF
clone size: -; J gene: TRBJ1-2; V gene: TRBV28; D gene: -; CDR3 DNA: TGTGCCAGCAGCTATCAGGGGAGGAACTATGGCTACACCTTC; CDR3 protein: CASSYQGRNYGYTF
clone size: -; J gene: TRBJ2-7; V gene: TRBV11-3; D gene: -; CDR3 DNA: TGTGCCAGCAGCGTGGGAACCTACGAGCAGTACTTC; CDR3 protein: CASSVGTYEQYF
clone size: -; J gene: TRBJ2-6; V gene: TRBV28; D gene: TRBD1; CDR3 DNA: TGTGCCAGCAGTCGGACAGGGGGGGGTTTTGTCCTGACTTTC; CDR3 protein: CASSRTGGGFVLTF
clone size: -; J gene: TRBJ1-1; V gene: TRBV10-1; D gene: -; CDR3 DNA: TGCGCCAGCAGTGACTCGGTGAACACTGAAGCTTTCTTT; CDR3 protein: CASSDSVNTEAFF
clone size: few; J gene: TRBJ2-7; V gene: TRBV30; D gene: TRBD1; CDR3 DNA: TGTGCCTGGACGGGACAGCCGGGGTACGAGCAGTACTTC; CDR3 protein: CAWTGQPGYEQYF
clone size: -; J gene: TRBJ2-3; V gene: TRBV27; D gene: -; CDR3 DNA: TGTGCCAGCAGTCCTCTGGGAGGGGGGGACTACACAGATACGCAGTATTTT; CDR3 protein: CASSPLGGGDYTDTQYF
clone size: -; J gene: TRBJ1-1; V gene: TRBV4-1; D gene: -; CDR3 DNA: TGCGCCAGCAGCCAAGAGTATGCAGGGGACCCCCCTGAAGCTTTCTTT; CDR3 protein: CASSQEYAGDPPEAFF
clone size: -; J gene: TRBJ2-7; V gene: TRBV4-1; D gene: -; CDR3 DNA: TGCGCCAGCAGCCAAGGTCCCGGCTTTGTGTACGAGCAGTACTTC; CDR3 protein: CASSQGPGFVYEQYF
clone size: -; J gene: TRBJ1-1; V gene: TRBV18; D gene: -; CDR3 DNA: TGTGCCAGCTCACCTGCGGACCCATCGGGGCGAGCTTTCTTT; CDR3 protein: CASSPADPSGRAFF
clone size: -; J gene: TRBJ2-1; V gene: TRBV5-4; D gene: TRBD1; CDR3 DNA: TGTGCCAGCAGCACGGACAGGACTCTAGGCAATGAGCAGTTCTTC; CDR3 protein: CASSTDRTLGNEQFF
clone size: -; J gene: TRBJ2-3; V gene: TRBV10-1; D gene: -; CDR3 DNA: TGCGCCAGCAGTGAGTCAATGGGAAGCACGCAGTATTTT; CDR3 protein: CASSESMGSTQYF
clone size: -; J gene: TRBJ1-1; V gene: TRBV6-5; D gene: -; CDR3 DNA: TGTGCCAGCAGATATGGAGGGGATGGGGACCGAGCTTTCTTT; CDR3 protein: CASRYGGDGDRAFF
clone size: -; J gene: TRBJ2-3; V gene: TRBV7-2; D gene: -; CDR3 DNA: TGTGCCAGCAGCTTTTCAATGTCGGGGGATACGCAGTATTTT; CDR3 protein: CASSFSMSGDTQYF
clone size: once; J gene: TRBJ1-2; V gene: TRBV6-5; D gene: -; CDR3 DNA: TGTGCCAGCAGGTCGTTCTATGGCTACACCTTC; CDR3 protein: CASRSFYGYTF
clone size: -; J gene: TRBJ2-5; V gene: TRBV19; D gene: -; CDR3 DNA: TGTGCCAGTAGTAAAAACCCCAGGGAGACCCAGTACTTC; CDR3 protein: CASSKNPRETQYF
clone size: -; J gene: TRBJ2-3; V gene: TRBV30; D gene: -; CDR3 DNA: TGTGCCTGGACGACGGCCGGTACGCAGTATTTT; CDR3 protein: CAWTTAGTQYF
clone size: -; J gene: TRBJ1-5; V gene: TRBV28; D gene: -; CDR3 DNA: TGTGCCAGCAGTTTGCGGCTTGGCGGCCTCGGAAAGCCCCAGCATTTT; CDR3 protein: CASSLRLGGLGKPQHF
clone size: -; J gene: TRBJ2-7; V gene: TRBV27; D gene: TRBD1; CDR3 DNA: TGTGCCAGCAGTTTATGGACAGGGAGCGAGCAGTACTTC; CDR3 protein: CASSLWTGSEQYF
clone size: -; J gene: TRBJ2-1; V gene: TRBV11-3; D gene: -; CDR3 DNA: TGTGCCAGCAGTAACAGGGTAGGGATATACAATGAGCAGTTCTTC; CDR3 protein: CASSNRVGIYNEQFF
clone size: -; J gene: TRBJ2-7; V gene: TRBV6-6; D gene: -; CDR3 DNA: TGTGCCAGCAGTTATAGATCACAGGAGTCCTACGAGCAGTACTTC; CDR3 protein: CASSYRSQESYEQYF
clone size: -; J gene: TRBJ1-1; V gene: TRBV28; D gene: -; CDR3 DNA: TGTGCCAGCAGTTTCTCAGGCGCCACCTCTGAAGCTTTCTTT; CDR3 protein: CASSFSGATSEAFF